The 14 T cell receptor beta chains below were found in one sample sequenced in a study of T cell changes during pregnancy in multiple sclerosis. Profiled with immunoSEQ multiplex PCR; TCRdb holds only in-frame clones, not every one. Here the sample spans around 30,000 clones, about 91% being singletons. Specimen: CD8+ T cells from peripheral blood mononuclear cells, collected in the first trimester of pregnancy. Receptors originate from a female donor with multiple sclerosis, enrolled in a pregnancy study.

The rearrangement links TRBV19 to TRBJ2-1; 10 nucleotides match TRBD1. CDR3 length: 13 amino acids. V was clipped by 8 bases and J by 3 bases; unmatched bases: 1. Germline V gene lookup returns CDR1 LNHDA and CDR2 SQIVND (reference sequence). The DNA of the CDR3 is TGTGCCAGTGGACAGGGGGACTACAATGAGCAGTTCTTC. It encodes CASGQGDYNEQFF.

This chain uses TRBV28 with TRBJ2-2; TRBD2 might be the D (7 bases). There are 15 residues in the CDR3. CDR1 is MDHEN, CDR2 SYDVKM, per germline. V shed 5 bases and J shed 4 bases, with 14 bases lying between them. CDR3 region: CASSPRGGGTGELFF. CDR3 DNA: TGTGCCAGCAGTCCCAGGGGAGGGGGCACCGGGGAGCTGTTTTTT.

This rearrangement joins TRBV27 to TRBJ2-2; 9 nucleotides align to TRBD2. V was clipped by 3 bases and J by 3 bases; unmatched bases: 5. Germline V gene sequence: CDR1 MNHEY, CDR2 SMNVEV (reference sequence). This CDR3 has 16 residues. CDR3 amino acids: CASSFSSGDYTGELFF. As DNA, the CDR3 is TGTGCCAGCAGTTTTTCTAGCGGGGATTACACCGGGGAGCTGTTTTTT.

The chain links TRBV6-5 to TRBJ2-3, with D possibly TRBD2 on 7 matching bases. The CDR3 totals 15 residues. V dropped 0 bases and J dropped 4 bases, with 11 bases sitting between them. Germline loops: CDR1 MNHEY, CDR2 SVGAGI. CDR3 in amino acids: CASSYSGGASDTQYF. The DNA for the CDR3 is TGTGCCAGCAGTTACTCGGGGGGGGCGTCAGATACGCAGTATTTT.

The chain combines TRBV10-1 with TRBJ2-1; 7 bases fit TRBD2. Germline CDR1 is WNHNN and CDR2 is SYGVQD (reference sequence). The length of the CDR3 is 16 residues. V shed 6 bases and J 10 bases; nucleotides not matched to a gene: 18. The CDR3 is CASRAGRVGIEPEQFF. The CDR3 bases are TGCGCCAGCAGGGCTGGGAGGGTGGGGATTGAACCCGAGCAGTTCTTC.

The genes are TRBV4-3 and TRBJ2-2, with D possibly matching TRBD2 (7 bases). The CDR3 consists of 19 residues. With 0 bases removed from V and 2 bases from J, the gap between germline ends came to 19 bases. CDR1 is LGHNA and CDR2 is YSLEER in the germline V gene. The CDR3 sequence: CASSQESVGGGLNTGELFF. The CDR3 DNA reads TGCGCCAGCAGCCAAGAGAGTGTCGGCGGGGGCCTAAACACCGGGGAGCTGTTTTTT.

The chain combines TRBV11-2 with TRBJ2-1; maybe TRBD2 (6 bases). The CDR3 covers 16 residues. Germline V gene data show CDR1 as SGHAT and CDR2 as FQNNGV. Trimming took off 1 base at V and 0 bases at J, with 10 bases between the two ends. CDR3 DNA sequence: TGTGCCAGCAGCTTAGTTTTGCGGGGCTCCTACAATGAGCAGTTCTTC. This sequence encodes CASSLVLRGSYNEQFF.

This chain links TRBV11-3 with TRBJ1-1, with 7 bases that match TRBD1. The junction had 5 bases not matched to a gene; V was cut back by 3 bases and J by 4 bases. The length of the CDR3 is 14 residues. Germline CDR1 is SGHNT and CDR2 is YENEEA. The CDR3 loop is CASSFRQGGTEAFF. DNA for the CDR3: TGTGCCAGCAGCTTCCGGCAGGGGGGCACTGAAGCTTTCTTT.

The rearrangement joins TRBV9 to TRBJ2-1, with 9 bases identical to TRBD1. After removal of 0 bases from V and 7 bases from J, the junction contained 23 bases not matched to a gene. This CDR3 is built from 21 residues. Germline V gene sequence: CDR1 SGDLS, CDR2 YYNGEE. The CDR3 spells CASSVATRQGVGDVGVNEQFF. Here the CDR3 DNA reads TGTGCCAGCAGCGTAGCTACCCGACAGGGGGTAGGTGACGTCGGGGTGAATGAGCAGTTCTTC.

The chain recombines TRBV4-3 with TRBJ1-3; 9 positions match TRBD1. This CDR3 is built from 15 residues. CDR1 is LGHNA and CDR2 is YSLEER in the germline V gene. Losses at the gene ends were 4 bases for V and 5 bases for J; bases not matched to a gene: 6. CDR3 region: CASSPPGQGRNTIYF. The CDR3 DNA sequence: TGCGCCAGCAGCCCCCCGGGACAGGGAAGAAACACCATATATTTT.

This sequence joins TRBV5-1 and TRBJ2-2; no definite D call. V shed 6 bases and J shed 5 bases, with 5 bases lying between them. The CDR3 consists of 11 residues. CDR1 and CDR2 from the germline V gene are SGHRS and YFSETQ. The chain's CDR3 is CASTLTGELFF. The CDR3, as DNA: TGCGCCAGCACTTTAACCGGGGAGCTGTTTTTT.

The V and J genes are TRBV11-3 and TRBJ2-2, with TRBD2 as a possible D gene (6 bases). The CDR3 length is 13 residues. Trimming cost V 5 bases and J 7 bases, with 11 bases left between them. Germline V lookup: CDR1 SGHNT, CDR2 YENEEA. Written as DNA, the CDR3 is TGTGCCAGCAGCCGTGGGGGGATCGGGGAGCTGTTTTTT. Amino acids: CASSRGGIGELFF.

V usage is TRBV10-3 and J usage is TRBJ2-7; the match to TRBD2 covers 9 bases. Germline V gene sequence: CDR1 ENHRY, CDR2 SYGVKD. V shed 0 bases and J 2 bases; nucleotides not matched to a gene: 8. The CDR3 sequence is 17 residues long. This chain's CDR3 is CAISESDGEREAYEQYF. In DNA form, the CDR3 reads TGTGCCATCAGTGAGTCGGACGGGGAGCGGGAGGCCTACGAGCAGTACTTC.

On this clone itself: Other DNA sequences in the same sample also yield this CDR3. This rearrangement joins TRBV7-8 to TRBJ2-1; D is unresolved. The CDR3 loop spans 14 amino acids. Germline loops: CDR1 SGHVS, CDR2 FQNEAQ. With 0 bases removed from V and 6 bases from J, the gap between germline ends came to 9 bases. Here the CDR3 DNA reads TGTGCCAGCAGCTTAGCTCGCGGCCCCAATGAGCAGTTCTTC. It encodes CASSLARGPNEQFF.